This T cell receptor (beta chain) was observed in a study of blood T cell repertoires in COVID-19. The overall study: Specimens from acute and convalescent COVID-19 originated in the United States, Italy and Spain. T cells, B-cell-depleted T cells, or PBMCs provided the cDNA or gDNA that served as material.

This clone came up once. Authors' data handling: Using reference gene primer amplification, nucleated cell counts were estimated. The method was immunoSEQ multiplex PCR; TCRdb's version includes in-frame clones alone and lacks a portion of them. D and trimming were read from the DNA, whereas the V and J calls and clone size are those reported in that table. The sample carries 60,000 to 75,000 clones, approximately 80% recorded once. The germline V and J ends were trimmed by 1 base and 9 bases, with 19 bases remaining between them. This CDR3 comprises 16 residues. Germline V gene sequence: CDR1 KGHDR, CDR2 SFDVKD.

Sequenced: peripheral blood. V is TRBV24-1 and J is TRBJ2-3, with D possibly matching TRBD2 (5 bases). This receptor was obtained from a woman between 45 and 60 years old with active or convalescent COVID-19. Here the CDR3 DNA reads TGTGCCACCAGTGATTTAGCGGCCCTTTCTAGAGAGACGCAGTATTTT. The encoded protein is CATSDLAALSRETQYF.